These 28 T cell receptor beta chains originate from one sample sequenced in a study of identical twins. MiXCR was run by TCRdb on the 5' RACE reads, yielding one entry per CDR3 protein. The data show around 960,000 distinct CDR3 sequences, about 12% seen once. This sample also belongs to another study, concerning yellow fever vaccine responses in identical twins.

Specimen: PBMCs. All receptors come from a woman between 18 and 30 years old in good health.

The chain joins TRBV7-6 to TRBJ2-7, with 9 nucleotides matching TRBD2. With 5 bases clipped from V and 0 bases from J, the junction kept 26 bases outside the gene matches. CDR3 length: 22 residues. Germline V lookup: CDR1 SGHVS, CDR2 FNYEAQ. CDR3 bases: TGTGCCAGCAGCGCCGTGTGGGCGGCCCTACTAATAGCGGGAGTAACCTCCTACGAGCAGTACTTC. It codes for CASSAVWAALLIAGVTSYEQYF.

This sequence joins TRBV12-3 or TRBV12-4 and TRBJ2-7, with no clear D. The CDR3 is 15 amino acids. Trimming removed 1 base from V and 1 base from J, with 11 bases in between. CDR3 in DNA: TGTGCCAGCAGTTTAGGTGCGGACCGATCCTACGAGCAGTACTTC. The encoded protein is CASSLGADRSYEQYF.

The gene calls are TRBV24-1 and TRBJ2-5; no clear D gene. V was pared by 3 bases and J by 1 base, with 11 bases between. The CDR3 is 15 amino acids. In germline, CDR1 is KGHDR, CDR2 SFDVKD. In DNA, the CDR3 is TGTGCCACCAGTGATCCCGACAAGGCCCAAGAGACCCAGTACTTC. Translated, it gives CATSDPDKAQETQYF.

This clonotype was seen more than once but under ten times. The rearrangement joins TRBV11-3 to TRBJ2-7, with D perhaps matching TRBD2 (5 bases). Germline CDR1 reads SGHNT; CDR2 reads YENEEA. The CDR3 contains 14 residues. Trimming removed 4 bases from V and 4 bases from J, with 14 bases in between. Here the CDR3 DNA reads TGTGCCAGCAGCTCCGGGGTAGCTTGGTACGAGCAGTACTTC. As protein: CASSSGVAWYEQYF. Together with reference TRBV11-3 and TRBJ2-7, the CDR3 gives the full variable domain: EAGVVQSPRYKIIEKKQPVAFWCNPISGHNTLYWYLQNLGQGPELLIRYENEEAVDDSQLPKDRFSAERLKGVDSTLKIQPAELGDSAVYLCASSSGVAWYEQYFGPGTRLTVT.

Concerning this clonotype itself: Its ends do not fully match the called genes, so a read error is possible. This chain connects TRBV12-3 or TRBV12-4 to TRBJ2-3; D is possibly TRBD1 (6 bases). The CDR3 runs to 14 residues. CDR3 nucleotides: TGTGCCTGCAGTCCCAGGACAGGCACAGATACGCAGTATTTT. Protein sequence: CACSPRTGTDTQYF.

This clonotype was seen only a few times. This rearrangement joins TRBV12-3 or TRBV12-4 to TRBJ1-2; no firm D call. The CDR3 spans 13 residues. V dropped 1 base and J dropped 5 bases, with 8 bases sitting between them. The CDR3 is CASSLGLGYGYTF. CDR3 bases: TGTGCCAGCAGTTTAGGACTGGGATATGGCTACACCTTC.

The chain employs TRBV20-1 and TRBJ2-7; D is unclear. This CDR3 is 13 amino acids long. V shed 6 bases and J shed 2 bases, with 14 bases lying between them. Germline V gene data show CDR1 as DFQATT and CDR2 as SNEGSKA (reference sequence). This chain's CDR3 is CSARFPGAYEQYV. CDR3 DNA: TGCAGTGCCCGGTTTCCGGGCGCCTACGAGCAGTACGTC.

This chain uses TRBV7-9 with TRBJ1-1; D unclear. Germline V gene sequence: CDR1 SEHNR, CDR2 FQNEAQ (reference sequence). The CDR3 runs 14 residues. The V end was cut by 1 base, the J end by 5 bases, with 11 bases between. The CDR3 bases are TGTGCCAGCAGCTTAGTATCCGGGGTAACTGAAGCTTTCTTT. Translation: CASSLVSGVTEAFF. Complete variable domain (other parts from reference TRBV7-9 and TRBJ1-1): DTGVSQNPRHKITKRGQNVTFRCDPISEHNRLYWYRQTLGQGPEFLTYFQNEAQLEKSRLLSDRFSAERPKGSFSTLEIQRTEQGDSAMYLCASSLVSGVTEAFFGQGTRLTVV.

This clonotype has a count of ten or more. V gene TRBV28 combines with J gene TRBJ2-3; 7 positions match TRBD2. This CDR3 has 13 amino acids. The germline CDR1 and CDR2 sequences are MDHEN and SYDVKM. V shed 7 bases and J 6 bases; nucleotides not matched to a gene: 7. CDR3 residues: CASTFGRGDTQYF. CDR3 sequence (DNA): TGTGCCAGCACCTTCGGGCGGGGGGATACGCAGTATTTT.

A few counts support this clonotype. CDR3 nucleotides: TGCGCCAGCAGCGAATCAATTGAGCAGTTCTTC. As protein: CASSESIEQFF. The chain is built from TRBV5-1 and TRBJ2-1; no firm D call. This CDR3 is 11 amino acids long. Germline CDR1 is SGHRS and CDR2 is YFSETQ. The V gene lost 4 bases and the J gene lost 9 bases, with 8 bases spanning the gap.

The chain carries TRBV6-2 or TRBV6-3 and TRBJ2-7; unclear D gene. Trimming pared 3 bases from V and 4 bases from J, leaving 10 bases between. Germline CDR1 and CDR2: MNHEY and SVGEGT. CDR3 size: 13 residues. CDR3 residues: CASSYNRWYEQYF. DNA of the CDR3: TGTGCCAGCAGTTATAACCGGTGGTACGAGCAGTACTTC.

The V gene is TRBV5-1, the J gene TRBJ1-4; possibly TRBD1 for D (6 bases). Germline CDR1 is SGHRS and CDR2 is YFSETQ. This CDR3 region has 16 residues. The germline V and J ends were trimmed by 5 bases and 0 bases, with 14 bases remaining between them. CDR3 nucleotides: TGCGCCAGCAGGAGGACAGCCAGTGCAACTAATGAAAAACTGTTTTTT. Its protein product is CASRRTASATNEKLFF. The full variable domain, with the rest looked up from reference TRBV5-1 and TRBJ1-4, is KAGVTQTPRYLIKTRGQQVTLSCSPISGHRSVSWYQQTPGQGLQFLFEYFSETQRNKGNFPGRFSGRQFSNSRSEMNVSTLELGDSALYLCASRRTASATNEKLFFGSGTQLSVL.

This clonotype turned up a few times. The V and J genes are TRBV5-5 and TRBJ2-2; D remains unclear. There are 14 residues in the CDR3. V was pared by 6 bases and J by 1 base, with 10 bases between. Germline loops: CDR1 SGHKS, CDR2 YYEKEE (reference sequence). The CDR3 DNA sequence: TGTGCCAGCACCCCGTGGGGGAACACCGGGGAGCTGTTTTTT. Residues: CASTPWGNTGELFF. Full variable domain (missing parts from reference TRBV5-5 and TRBJ2-2): DAGVTQSPTHLIKTRGQQVTLRCSPISGHKSVSWYQQVLGQGPQFIFQYYEKEERGRGNFPDRFSARQFPNYSSELNVNALLLGDSALYLCASTPWGNTGELFFGEGSRLTVL.

This clonotype was counted a few times. V usage is TRBV14 and J usage is TRBJ1-2; TRBD1 is a possible D gene (5 bases). Germline CDR1 and CDR2: SGHDN and FVKESK. V lost 4 bases, J lost 3 bases, and 12 bases lay in between. This CDR3 contains 14 residues. The CDR3 coding sequence is TGTGCCAGCAGCCGCCTTTGGGGGGACTATGGCTACACCTTC. Amino acid sequence: CASSRLWGDYGYTF.

V gene TRBV5-1 combines with J gene TRBJ2-3; 10 bases are a match to TRBD2. Germline-derived CDR1 and CDR2 are SGHRS and YFSETQ. Trimming removed 4 bases from V and 0 bases from J; junction bases left unmatched: 11. The CDR3 consists of 18 residues. The CDR3 DNA follows: TGCGCCAGCAGCACGGAGTCTAGCGGGAGACCTAGCACAGATACGCAGTATTTT. It encodes CASSTESSGRPSTDTQYF.

The V gene is TRBV29-1, the J gene TRBJ2-5; a possible D gene is TRBD1 (6 bases). V gave up 6 bases and J gave up 5 bases, with 16 bases separating them. CDR3 length: 13 amino acids. CDR1 SQVTM and CDR2 ANQGSEA come from the germline V gene. The CDR3 is CSVSSPGQETQYF. In nucleotides, the CDR3 is TGCAGCGTATCTTCCCCCGGACAGGAGACCCAGTACTTC.

Only a few counts were recorded for this clonotype. V usage is TRBV27 and J usage is TRBJ2-7; no clear D. This CDR3 region has 11 residues. The germline V gene encodes CDR1 MNHEY and CDR2 SMNVEV (reference sequence). V was pared by 1 base and J by 7 bases, with 5 bases between. In nucleotides, the CDR3 is TGTGCCAGCAGTTTATTTGGGGAGCAGTACTTC. Protein product: CASSLFGEQYF.

The rearrangement joins TRBV27 to TRBJ2-1; 10 nucleotides agree with TRBD1. The V and J ends lost 5 bases and 3 bases, in that order; junction bases with no gene match: 13. Germline CDR1 is MNHEY and CDR2 is SMNVEV (reference sequence). The CDR3 is made up of 18 amino acids. The CDR3 coding sequence is TGTGCCAGCAGTCACCGGGACAGGGGACGCTCGGGCTACAATGAGCAGTTCTTC. It is translated as CASSHRDRGRSGYNEQFF.

This clonotype was recorded a few times. The rearrangement links TRBV5-1 to TRBJ1-6, with TRBD1 identical over 7 bases. Germline V gene lookup returns CDR1 SGHRS and CDR2 YFSETQ. V dropped 0 bases and J dropped 7; count of bases not matched to a gene: 7. This CDR3 has 16 residues. CDR3 DNA sequence: TGCGCCAGCAGCTTGGCCGGCAGGGGGAGGAATTCACCCCTCCACTTT. This sequence encodes CASSLAGRGRNSPLHF. The variable domain in full, completed from reference TRBV5-1 and TRBJ1-6, reads KAGVTQTPRYLIKTRGQQVTLSCSPISGHRSVSWYQQTPGQGLQFLFEYFSETQRNKGNFPGRFSGRQFSNSRSEMNVSTLELGDSALYLCASSLAGRGRNSPLHFGNGTRLTVT.

This clonotype has a handful of counts. The chain is built from TRBV5-1 and TRBJ2-7; D is perhaps TRBD2 (6 bases). There are 14 residues in the CDR3. Germline V CDR1 and CDR2: SGHRS, YFSETQ. V dropped 4 bases and J dropped 3 bases, with 14 bases sitting between them. This CDR3 reads CASSPQFSGYEQYF. CDR3 nucleotide sequence: TGCGCCAGCAGCCCACAATTTAGCGGCTACGAGCAGTACTTC.

The rearrangement joins TRBV18 to TRBJ2-1; 8 nucleotides agree with TRBD2. The CDR3 loop spans 14 amino acids. The V gene end was trimmed by 0 bases and the J gene end by 8 bases; junction bases not matched to a gene: 3. Germline CDR1 and CDR2: KGHSH and LQKENI. Here the CDR3 reads CASSPPAGGDEQFF. As DNA, the CDR3 is TGTGCCAGCTCACCACCGGCGGGAGGCGATGAGCAGTTCTTC.

This clonotype was counted ten times or more. V is TRBV7-9 and J is TRBJ2-7; TRBD2 might be the D (6 bases). Per germline, CDR1 SEHNR and CDR2 FQNEAQ (reference sequence). The CDR3 contains 15 residues. Trimming stripped 0 bases from V and 1 base from J, with 10 bases between. The CDR3 reads CASSLARLGSYEQYF. The CDR3 DNA sequence: TGTGCCAGCAGCTTAGCGAGACTAGGATCCTACGAGCAGTACTTC.

This clonotype occurred a few times. The DNA of the CDR3 is TGCAGTGCTAGAGATCCATACGGGAGTTCCTACAATGAGCAGTTCTTC. It encodes CSARDPYGSSYNEQFF. The V call is TRBV20-1, the J call TRBJ2-1, with D possibly matching TRBD2 (6 bases). Germline V gene data show CDR1 as DFQATT and CDR2 as SNEGSKA (reference sequence). The CDR3 length is 16 residues. The germline V and J ends were trimmed by 0 bases and 1 base, with 13 bases remaining between them.

DNA for the CDR3: TGTGCCAGCAGTGTCGGGACAGGGAGCACAGATACGCAGTATTTT. Its protein product is CASSVGTGSTDTQYF. V is TRBV28 and J is TRBJ2-3, with 9 bases fitting TRBD1. Germline CDR1 reads MDHEN; CDR2 reads SYDVKM. V lost 5 bases to trimming and J lost 0 bases; unmatched junction nucleotides: 3. This CDR3 is 15 amino acids long.

This clonotype was seen a few times. V is TRBV28 and J is TRBJ2-3; D is possibly TRBD2 (6 bases). The CDR3 extends over 19 amino acids. The V and J ends lost 1 base and 0 bases respectively, with 20 bases between them. Germline V lookup: CDR1 MDHEN, CDR2 SYDVKM. DNA of the CDR3: TGTGCCAGCAGTTTATTAGTCTTGGCGGGAAAAGGAAGCACAGATACGCAGTATTTT. Translated: CASSLLVLAGKGSTDTQYF.

This clonotype has only a few counts. The V call is TRBV11-1, the J call TRBJ2-5; D may correspond to TRBD1 or TRBD2 (5 bases each). Germline V gene data show CDR1 as SGHAT and CDR2 as FQDESV (reference sequence). This CDR3 is 15 amino acids long. The V end lost 2 bases, the J end lost 5 bases, and 15 bases lay between the germline ends. This CDR3 reads CASSLNPGSGETQYF. The DNA of the CDR3 is TGTGCCAGCAGCTTAAACCCAGGGTCGGGGGAGACCCAGTACTTC.

This clonotype showed up just a few times. This rearrangement joins TRBV7-9 to TRBJ2-1, with a weak D call TRBD2 (5 bases). The germline V gene has CDR1 SEHNR and CDR2 FQNEAQ (reference sequence). Trimming took 2 bases from V and 15 from J, leaving 17 bases between them. The CDR3 loop spans 13 amino acids. The CDR3 region is CASSLRKRDRLFF. The CDR3 DNA is TGTGCCAGCAGCTTAAGGAAACGGGATAGGTTGTTCTTC.

The chain combines TRBV12-3 or TRBV12-4 with TRBJ2-1; D may be TRBD2 (5 bases). V gave up 0 bases and J gave up 3 bases, with 9 bases separating them. The CDR3 is 15 amino acids. CDR3 region: CASSLARTSYNEQFF. CDR3 in DNA: TGTGCCAGCAGTTTAGCGCGTACTAGCTACAATGAGCAGTTCTTC.